What follows are 20 T cell receptor beta chains derived from one specimen sequenced in a study of CD8 T cell repertoires and HIV-1 epitope variants. Which antigens these TCRs recognize remains unknown. TCRdb's table, derived via immunoSEQ multiplex PCR, lists solely in-frame clones and lacks some. The data contain about 5,600 clones, about 64% of them singletons. Sequenced sample: cultured CD8+ T cells derived from PBMCs. Receptor source: a male donor with HIV.

The V gene is TRBV9, the J gene TRBJ1-2; 9 bases map to TRBD1. Trimming cost V 4 bases and J 7 bases; bases outside gene matches: 11. In germline, CDR1 is SGDLS, CDR2 YYNGEE. The CDR3 runs 15 residues. The CDR3 reads CASSPRTGVFTGYTF. Written as DNA, the CDR3 is TGTGCCAGCAGCCCCCGGACAGGGGTTTTTACTGGCTACACCTTC.

The J gene is TRBJ2-7, the V gene TRBV27; D remains unclear. Germline loops: CDR1 MNHEY, CDR2 SMNVEV (reference sequence). V lost 5 bases and J 4 bases, leaving 9 bases between the germline ends. CDR3 length: 12 amino acids. CDR3 DNA sequence: TGTGCCAGCAGTCCAAGCTTGTACGAGCAGTACTTC. Translated: CASSPSLYEQYF.

This clone was seen only a few times. J is TRBJ1-2 and V is TRBV2, with TRBD1 matching 10 bases. The CDR3 contains 13 residues. V lost 5 bases to trimming and J lost 8 bases; unmatched junction nucleotides: 5. Per the germline V gene, CDR1 is SNHLY and CDR2 is FYNNEI. The CDR3 is CASSSGTGEGYTF. In DNA form, the CDR3 reads TGTGCCAGCAGTTCCGGGACAGGGGAAGGCTACACCTTC.

J is TRBJ1-1 and V is TRBV28; D gene ambiguous. The V and J ends lost 2 bases and 1 base respectively, with 8 bases between them. The CDR3 is 14 residues long. Looked up from germline, CDR1 is MDHEN and CDR2 is SYDVKM. In DNA form, the CDR3 reads TGTGCCAGCAGTTTAGTCTCTGGGAACACTGAAGCTTTCTTT. It codes for CASSLVSGNTEAFF.

The chain couples TRBV4-3 to TRBJ2-7; tentatively, D is TRBD1 or TRBD2 (5 bases each). The CDR3 runs 15 residues. Germline CDR1 and CDR2: LGHNA and YSLEER. V lost 2 bases and J 5 bases, leaving 16 bases between the germline ends. CDR3 residues: CASSQYQTAGDEQYF. In DNA, the CDR3 is TGCGCCAGCAGCCAATACCAGACAGCCGGGGACGAGCAGTACTTC.

This sequence joins TRBV6-1 and TRBJ2-1; 15 bases are a match to TRBD2. This CDR3 has 20 residues. Germline CDR1 MNHNS, CDR2 SASEGT. Trimming cost V 5 bases and J 2 bases; bases outside gene matches: 13. The CDR3 loop reads CASSQGGLAGGPHTYNEQFF. The CDR3 DNA follows: TGTGCCAGCAGTCAAGGGGGACTAGCGGGAGGTCCGCATACCTACAATGAGCAGTTCTTC.

This rearrangement joins TRBV28 to TRBJ1-5; tentatively, D is TRBD1 (6 bases). This CDR3 comprises 14 residues. CDR1 is MDHEN, CDR2 SYDVKM, per germline. Trimming removed 7 bases from V and 5 bases from J, with 15 bases in between. CDR3 residues: CASINHREDQPQHF. The CDR3 coding sequence is TGTGCCAGCATCAACCACAGGGAAGATCAGCCCCAGCATTTT.

This clone has a handful of counts. V and J are TRBV5-6 and TRBJ2-7, with TRBD1 as a possible D gene (5 bases). V lost 4 bases, J lost 2 bases, and 19 bases lay in between. The CDR3 spans 16 residues. Germline CDR1 is SGHDT and CDR2 is YYEEEE. The CDR3: CASSHTVGQLTYEQYF. For the CDR3, the DNA is TGTGCCAGCAGCCACACAGTGGGGCAGTTAACCTACGAGCAGTACTTC.

The chain links TRBV2 to TRBJ2-5, with D possibly being TRBD1 or TRBD2 (6 bases each). The CDR3 is made up of 14 amino acids. CDR1 is SNHLY and CDR2 is FYNNEI in the germline V gene. V lost 6 bases and J 5 bases, leaving 16 bases between the germline ends. The CDR3 bases are TGTGCCAGCAGGGGCTTCACAGGGAGGGAGACCCAGTACTTC. Protein: CASRGFTGRETQYF.

CDR3 region: CASSPNPPGQGHTGELFF. In DNA, the CDR3 is TGTGCCAGCAGCCCGAATCCCCCGGGACAGGGGCACACCGGGGAGCTGTTTTTT. The chain joins TRBV10-3 to TRBJ2-2; 10 nucleotides match TRBD1. The germline gives CDR1 ENHRY, CDR2 SYGVKD. The CDR3 has 18 residues. The V segment lost 10 bases and the J segment 3 bases; nucleotides outside the gene matches: 17.

This clone was seen only once. The chain joins TRBV28 to TRBJ1-2, with D perhaps matching TRBD1 (6 bases). Germline lookup yields CDR1 MDHEN and CDR2 SYDVKM. The CDR3 sequence is 16 residues long. Between the trimmed V and J ends, which lost 3 bases and 0 bases, there was a span of 14 bases. This chain's CDR3 is CASSFPRTDTNYGYTF. The CDR3, as DNA: TGTGCCAGCAGTTTCCCACGGACAGACACTAACTATGGCTACACCTTC.

The chain links TRBV14 to TRBJ2-7; maybe TRBD2 (6 bases). The V end lost 1 base, the J end lost 5 bases, and 12 bases lay between the germline ends. The germline CDR1 and CDR2 sequences are SGHDN and FVKESK. This CDR3 is 14 amino acids long. The CDR3 loop reads CASSQGRAGNEQYF. The CDR3 DNA is TGTGCCAGCAGCCAAGGGAGGGCTGGAAACGAGCAGTACTTC.

This clone was recorded a few times. One end of the junction varies from germline; a read error may be responsible. The chain has TRBV27 and TRBJ1-6; 10 bases match TRBD1. The germline V gene encodes CDR1 MNHEY and CDR2 SMNVEV (reference sequence). The CDR3 extends over 15 amino acids. The DNA for the CDR3 is TGTGCCAGCGGTTTATCCGGGACAGGGGTTTCACCCCTCCACTTT. Its translation: CASGLSGTGVSPLHF.

The chain joins TRBV9 to TRBJ2-2; the D gene is possibly TRBD2 (5 bases). The CDR3 consists of 14 residues. Trimming cost V 3 bases and J 4 bases, with 10 bases left between them. Germline V gives CDR1 SGDLS, CDR2 YYNGEE. The chain's CDR3 is CASSGRELTGELFF. CDR3 in DNA: TGTGCCAGCAGCGGCCGGGAACTCACCGGGGAGCTGTTTTTT.

The rearrangement joins TRBV28 to TRBJ2-3; unclear D gene. The CDR3 has 14 amino acids. V was clipped by 5 bases and J by 4 bases, with 13 bases between them. Looked up from germline, CDR1 is MDHEN and CDR2 is SYDVKM. CDR3: CASSEDVEADTQYF. CDR3 nucleotides: TGTGCCAGCAGTGAGGACGTTGAGGCAGATACGCAGTATTTT.

This chain connects TRBV7-3 to TRBJ2-3; D is unresolved. CDR3 length: 12 residues. V lost 5 bases, J lost 6 bases, and 9 bases lay in between. CDR1 is SGHTA and CDR2 is FQGTGA in the germline V gene. The CDR3 DNA is TGTGCCAGCAGCCCGGATGGCGATACGCAGTATTTT. The encoded protein is CASSPDGDTQYF.

As DNA, the CDR3 is TGTGCCAGCAGCGTCGGGACAGGGGAGTACGAGCAGTACTTC. Protein product: CASSVGTGEYEQYF. The chain recombines TRBV9 with TRBJ2-7, with 10 nucleotides matching TRBD1. Germline V gene lookup returns CDR1 SGDLS and CDR2 YYNGEE. V lost 2 bases to trimming and J lost 4 bases; unmatched junction nucleotides: 3. This CDR3 spans 14 amino acids. Combining the CDR3 with reference TRBV9 and TRBJ2-7 gives the whole variable domain DSGVTQTPKHLITATGQRVTLRCSPRSGDLSVYWYQQSLDQGLQFLIQYYNGEERAKGNILERFSAQQFPDLHSELNLSSLELGDSALYFCASSVGTGEYEQYFGPGTRLTVT.

The chain couples TRBV9 to TRBJ2-5; either TRBD1 or TRBD2 may fit D (5 bases each). Germline loops: CDR1 SGDLS, CDR2 YYNGEE. V gave up 3 bases and J gave up 3 bases, with 12 bases separating them. The CDR3 runs 14 residues. The CDR3 coding sequence is TGTGCCAGCAGCGCCGGGACCCGGGAAGAGACCCAGTACTTC. Residues: CASSAGTREETQYF.

This chain connects TRBV28 to TRBJ2-3; weak D call: TRBD2 (7 bases). The germline CDR1 and CDR2 sequences are MDHEN and SYDVKM. The CDR3 extends over 16 amino acids. Trimming took off 3 bases at V and 6 bases at J, with 19 bases between the two ends. The CDR3 loop reads CASSFLSTGGSDTQYF. The CDR3 DNA follows: TGTGCCAGCAGTTTCCTGTCGACGGGGGGCTCGGATACGCAGTATTTT.

The chain is built from TRBV30 and TRBJ2-7; D is tentatively TRBD1 or TRBD2 (5 bases each). The CDR3 is 14 amino acids. V was cut by 3 bases and J by 3 bases, with 15 bases left in between. In germline, CDR1 is GTSNPN, CDR2 SVGIG (reference sequence). The CDR3 DNA reads as TGTGCCTGGAGCCTCGGGACGCCGAACTACGAGCAGTACTTC. As protein: CAWSLGTPNYEQYF.